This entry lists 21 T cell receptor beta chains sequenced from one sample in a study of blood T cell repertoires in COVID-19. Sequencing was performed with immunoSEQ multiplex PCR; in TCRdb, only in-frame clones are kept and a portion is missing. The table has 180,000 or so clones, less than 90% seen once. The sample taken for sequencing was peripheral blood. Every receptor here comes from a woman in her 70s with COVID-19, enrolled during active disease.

The CDR3 DNA is TGTGCCAGCAGTTTTGTTACAGGGAGTGAGCAGTTCTTC. Protein: CASSFVTGSEQFF. The V call is TRBV28, the J call TRBJ2-1, with TRBD1 as a possible D gene (6 bases). Deletions cut 3 bases from V and 9 bases from J, with 12 bases between. CDR1 and CDR2 (germline): MDHEN, SYDVKM. The CDR3 totals 13 residues.

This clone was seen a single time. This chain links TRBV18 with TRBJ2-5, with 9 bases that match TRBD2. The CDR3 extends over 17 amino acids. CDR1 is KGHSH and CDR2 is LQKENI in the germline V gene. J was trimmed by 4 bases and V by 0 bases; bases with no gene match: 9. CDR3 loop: CASSPPRRGGFGETQYF. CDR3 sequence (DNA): TGTGCCAGCTCACCACCGAGGCGGGGGGGCTTTGGAGAGACCCAGTACTTC.

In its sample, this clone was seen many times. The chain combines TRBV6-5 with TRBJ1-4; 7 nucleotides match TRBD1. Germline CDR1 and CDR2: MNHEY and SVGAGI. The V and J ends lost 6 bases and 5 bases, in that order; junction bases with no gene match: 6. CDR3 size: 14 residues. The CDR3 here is CASSMTGPNEKLFF. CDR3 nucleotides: TGTGCCAGCAGCATGACAGGGCCGAATGAAAAACTGTTTTTT.

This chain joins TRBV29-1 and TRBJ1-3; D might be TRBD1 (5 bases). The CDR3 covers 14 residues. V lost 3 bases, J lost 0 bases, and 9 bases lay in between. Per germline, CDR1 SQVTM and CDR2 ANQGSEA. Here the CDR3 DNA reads TGCAGCGTTGAGGGGCCAACCTCTGGAAACACCATATATTTT. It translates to CSVEGPTSGNTIYF.

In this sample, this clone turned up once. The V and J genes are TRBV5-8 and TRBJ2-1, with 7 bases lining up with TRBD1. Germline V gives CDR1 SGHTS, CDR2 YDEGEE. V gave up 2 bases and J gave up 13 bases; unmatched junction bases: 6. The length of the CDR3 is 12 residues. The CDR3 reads CASSFTGTAQFF. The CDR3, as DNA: TGTGCCAGCAGCTTTACCGGGACAGCCCAGTTCTTC.

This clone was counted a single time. The CDR3 DNA reads TGCGCCAGCGTTTTAGGACTAGCGGACAATGAGCAGTTCTTC. Translation: CASVLGLADNEQFF. This chain joins TRBV5-1 and TRBJ2-1; 10 bases line up with TRBD2. The germline V gene encodes CDR1 SGHRS and CDR2 YFSETQ. V was pared by 7 bases and J by 5 bases, with 6 bases of the junction left unmatched. The CDR3 totals 14 residues.

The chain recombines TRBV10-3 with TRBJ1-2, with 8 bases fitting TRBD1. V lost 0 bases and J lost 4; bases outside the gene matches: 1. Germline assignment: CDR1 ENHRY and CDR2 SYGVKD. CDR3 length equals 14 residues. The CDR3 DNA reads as TGTGCCATCAGTGAGTCGACAGGGGTCTATGGCTACACCTTC. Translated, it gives CAISESTGVYGYTF.

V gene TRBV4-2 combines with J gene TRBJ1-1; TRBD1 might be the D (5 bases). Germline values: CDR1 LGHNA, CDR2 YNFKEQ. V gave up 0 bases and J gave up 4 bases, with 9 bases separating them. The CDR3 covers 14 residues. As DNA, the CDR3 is TGTGCCAGCAGCCAAGATCAGGGTGGCACTGAAGCTTTCTTT. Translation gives CASSQDQGGTEAFF.

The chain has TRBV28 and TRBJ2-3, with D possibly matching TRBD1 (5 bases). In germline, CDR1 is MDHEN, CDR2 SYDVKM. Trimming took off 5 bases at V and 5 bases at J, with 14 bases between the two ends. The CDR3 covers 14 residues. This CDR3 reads CASSTSRGLDTQYF. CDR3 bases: TGTGCCAGCAGTACTTCTAGGGGTTTAGATACGCAGTATTTT.

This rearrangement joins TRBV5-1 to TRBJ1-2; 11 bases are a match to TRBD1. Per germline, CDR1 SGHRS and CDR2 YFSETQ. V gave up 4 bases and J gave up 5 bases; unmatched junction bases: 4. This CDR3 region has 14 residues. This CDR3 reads CASSGQGAGYGYTF. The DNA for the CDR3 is TGCGCCAGCAGCGGACAGGGGGCGGGATATGGCTACACCTTC.

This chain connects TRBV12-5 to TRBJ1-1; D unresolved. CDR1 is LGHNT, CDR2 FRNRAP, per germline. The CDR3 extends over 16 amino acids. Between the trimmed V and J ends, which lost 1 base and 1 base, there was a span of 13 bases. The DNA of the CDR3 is TGTGCTAGTGGTTTGGGTCAAGCGGGGAGGAACACTGAAGCTTTCTTT. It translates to CASGLGQAGRNTEAFF.

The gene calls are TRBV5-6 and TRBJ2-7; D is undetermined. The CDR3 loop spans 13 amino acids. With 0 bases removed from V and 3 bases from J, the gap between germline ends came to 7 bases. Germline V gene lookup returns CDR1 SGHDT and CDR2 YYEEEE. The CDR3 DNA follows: TGTGCCAGCAGCTTGGCGACGGGCTACGAGCAGTACGTC. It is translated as CASSLATGYEQYV.

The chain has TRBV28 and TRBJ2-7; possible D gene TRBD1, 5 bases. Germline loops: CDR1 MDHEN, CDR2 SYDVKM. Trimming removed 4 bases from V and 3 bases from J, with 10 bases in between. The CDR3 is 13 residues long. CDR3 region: CASSSGHYYEQYF. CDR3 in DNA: TGTGCCAGCAGTTCCGGACACTACTACGAGCAGTACTTC.

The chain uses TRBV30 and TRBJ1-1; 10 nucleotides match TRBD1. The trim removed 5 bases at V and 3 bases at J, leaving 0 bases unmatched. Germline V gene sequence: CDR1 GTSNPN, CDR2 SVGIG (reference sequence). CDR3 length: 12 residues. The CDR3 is CAWGQGDTEAFF. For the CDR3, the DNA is TGTGCCTGGGGACAGGGGGACACTGAAGCTTTCTTT.

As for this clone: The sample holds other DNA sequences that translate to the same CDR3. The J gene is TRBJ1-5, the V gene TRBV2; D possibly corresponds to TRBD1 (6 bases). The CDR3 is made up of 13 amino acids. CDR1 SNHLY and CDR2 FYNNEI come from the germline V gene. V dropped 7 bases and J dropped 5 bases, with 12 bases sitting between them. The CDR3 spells CASNREGDQPQHF. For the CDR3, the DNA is TGTGCCAGCAACAGGGAAGGGGATCAGCCCCAGCATTTT.

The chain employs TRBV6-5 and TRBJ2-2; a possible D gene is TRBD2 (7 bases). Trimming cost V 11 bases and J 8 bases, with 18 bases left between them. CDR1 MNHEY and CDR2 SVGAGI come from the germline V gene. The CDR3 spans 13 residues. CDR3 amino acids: CARGGPWGGELFF. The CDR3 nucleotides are TGTGCCCGCGGGGGCCCCTGGGGGGGGGAGCTGTTTTTT.

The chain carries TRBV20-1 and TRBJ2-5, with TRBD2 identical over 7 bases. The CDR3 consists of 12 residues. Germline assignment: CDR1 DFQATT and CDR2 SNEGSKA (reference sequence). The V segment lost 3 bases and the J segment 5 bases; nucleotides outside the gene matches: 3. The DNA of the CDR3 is TGCAGTGCTAGTTGGGGGGGGGAGACCCAGTACTTC. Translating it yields CSASWGGETQYF.

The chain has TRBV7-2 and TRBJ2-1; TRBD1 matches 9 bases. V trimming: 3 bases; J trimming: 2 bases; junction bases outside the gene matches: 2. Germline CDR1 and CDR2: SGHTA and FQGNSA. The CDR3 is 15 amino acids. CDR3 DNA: TGTGCCAGCAGCTTTAGACAGGGGGCCTACAATGAGCAGTTCTTC. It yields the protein CASSFRQGAYNEQFF.

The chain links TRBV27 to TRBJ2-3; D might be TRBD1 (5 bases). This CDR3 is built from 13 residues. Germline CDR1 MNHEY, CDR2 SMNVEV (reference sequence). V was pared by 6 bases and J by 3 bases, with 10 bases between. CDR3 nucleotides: TGTGCCAGCAGGTCCCCAGGGACAGATACGCAGTATTTT. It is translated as CASRSPGTDTQYF.

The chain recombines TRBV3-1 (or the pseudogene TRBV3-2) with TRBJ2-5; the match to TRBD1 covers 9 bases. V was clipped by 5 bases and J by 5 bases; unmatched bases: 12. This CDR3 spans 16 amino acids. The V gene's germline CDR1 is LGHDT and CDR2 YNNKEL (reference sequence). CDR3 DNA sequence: TGTGCCAGCAGCAAAGGGAAGACAGGGGGAACGGAGACCCAGTACTTC. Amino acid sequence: CASSKGKTGGTETQYF.

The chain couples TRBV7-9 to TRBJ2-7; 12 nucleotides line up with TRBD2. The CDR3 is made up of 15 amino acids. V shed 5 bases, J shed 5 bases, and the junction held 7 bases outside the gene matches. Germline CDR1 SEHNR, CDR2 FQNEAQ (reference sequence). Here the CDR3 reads CASSESSGRVDEQYF. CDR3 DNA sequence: TGTGCCAGCAGCGAGTCTAGCGGGAGGGTTGACGAGCAGTACTTC.